These T cell receptor beta chains were read from a single sample in a study of CD8+ T cells in alopecia areata. The table came from immunoSEQ multiplex PCR; TCRdb's copy has only in-frame clones and leaves some out. The profile shows about 140,000 clones, roughly 61% of them singletons. The sample consisted of CD4+ T cells sorted from blood, taken at week 0. Receptors originate from a human donor with alopecia areata. Both conserved end residues are part of each CDR3. D genes are given only for firm matches. Part of the rows lack a size; the others show once, few, many or a class for expanded clones.

clone_size | j_call | d_call | v_call | cdr3_nt | cdr3_aa
- | TRBJ1-2 | - | TRBV29-1 | TGCAGCGTTCTTTCCGGGACACTCTATGGCTACACCTTC | CSVLSGTLYGYTF
few | TRBJ2-1 | TRBD2 | TRBV5-1 | TGCGCCAGCAGCTTACAAGGCGGGGGGAACTCCTACAATGAGCAGTTCTTC | CASSLQGGGNSYNEQFF
- | TRBJ2-2 | - | TRBV5-1 | TGCGCCAGCCGAGACCAGAGGGGCGGGGAGCTGTTTTTT | CASRDQRGGELFF
few | TRBJ2-7 | TRBD2 | TRBV4-1 | TGCGCCAGCAGCCAAGCGCTCGCTAGCGGGGGATTCGAGCAGTACTTC | CASSQALASGGFEQYF
- | TRBJ2-3 | - | TRBV7-2 | TGTGCCAGCAGCCGTACGCCTGACACAGATACGCAGTATTTT | CASSRTPDTDTQYF
- | TRBJ2-7 | TRBD1 | TRBV27 | TGTGCCAGCAGGGCAGGGGGAAGATACGAGCAGTACTTC | CASRAGGRYEQYF
- | TRBJ2-5 | - | TRBV5-1 | TGCGCCAGCAGCTTGGCCGTCAGCGGGCGGAACATGGAGGAGACCCAGTACTTC | CASSLAVSGRNMEETQYF
many | TRBJ2-1 | TRBD2 | TRBV7-9 | TGTGCCAGCAGCCCCGGGACTAGCGGGGCCTACAATGAGCAGTTCTTC | CASSPGTSGAYNEQFF
- | TRBJ2-6 | - | TRBV15 | TGTGCCACCAGCAGAGCAATATCTGGGGCCAACGTCCTGACTTTC | CATSRAISGANVLTF
many | TRBJ2-7 | TRBD1 | TRBV5-4 | TGTGCCAGCAGCTCGGACAGGGGCCGCTACGAGCAGTACTTC | CASSSDRGRYEQYF
few | TRBJ1-2 | TRBD1 | TRBV29-1 | TGCAGCGTTCGAACAGGGGGGTATGGCTACACCTTC | CSVRTGGYGYTF
once | TRBJ1-2 | TRBD1 | TRBV7-9 | TGTGCCAGCAGCCAGCCCGGGACAGGGCTGGGCTACACCTTC | CASSQPGTGLGYTF
few | TRBJ1-2 | TRBD1 | TRBV5-1 | TGCGCCAGCAGCTCGGGACAGTCTAACTATGGCTACACCTTC | CASSSGQSNYGYTF
- | TRBJ1-6 | - | TRBV6-5 | TGTGCCAGCAGTTACAGGGTTTATAATTCACCCCTCCACTTT | CASSYRVYNSPLHF
- | TRBJ1-1 | TRBD1 | TRBV7-6 | TGTGCCAGCAGCTTAGCCGGGACAGGGAAGACTTTCTTT | CASSLAGTGKTFF
- | TRBJ2-2 | - | TRBV9 | TGTGCCAGCAGTATATTAGGAGCCAACACCGGGGAGCTGTTTTTT | CASSILGANTGELFF
- | TRBJ1-2 | - | TRBV4-1 | TGCGCCAGCAGCCAAAAAGCCAGTTATGGCTACACCTTC | CASSQKASYGYTF
- | TRBJ2-7 | - | TRBV20-1 | TGCAGTGCTCACAGGGGAGGCGAGCAGTACTTC | CSAHRGGEQYF
few | TRBJ2-5 | - | TRBV15 | TGTGCCACCAGTTGGGCGCAAGAGACCCAGTACTTC | CATSWAQETQYF
- | TRBJ1-1 | TRBD1 | TRBV7-9 | TGTGCCAGCAGCCAACAAACAGGGGGCAGGGATGAAGCTTTCTTT | CASSQQTGGRDEAFF
- | TRBJ1-2 | TRBD1 | TRBV7-8 | TGTGCCAGCAGGGGGACAGGGTTTTATCAGCATGGCTACACCTTC | CASRGTGFYQHGYTF
- | TRBJ1-3 | TRBD1 | TRBV13 | TGTGCCAGCAGCCCGGGACAGTCTGGAAACACCATATATTTT | CASSPGQSGNTIYF
- | TRBJ2-3 | TRBD2 | TRBV5-1 | TGCGCCAGCAGCGTCGGGACTAGCCTAACAGATACGCAGTATTTT | CASSVGTSLTDTQYF
few | TRBJ2-1 | - | TRBV19 | TGTGCCAGTACCCCTGGACATCGAATAAATGAGCAGTTCTTC | CASTPGHRINEQFF
- | TRBJ2-2 | - | TRBV25-1 | TGTGCCAGCAGCATAGGGCTGAACACCGGGGAGCTGTTTTTT | CASSIGLNTGELFF
few | TRBJ2-1 | TRBD2 | TRBV15 | TGTGCCACCAGCCAAGCGGGGGGGCGTGAGCAGTTCTTC | CATSQAGGREQFF
- | TRBJ2-6 | - | TRBV4-3 | TGCGCCAGCAGCCAAGGGGGCGCCGGGGCCAACGTCCTGACTTTC | CASSQGGAGANVLTF
- | TRBJ2-3 | - | TRBV5-6 | TGTGCCAGCAGCCCGCCCTGGAAGTCCGGAGATACGCAGTATTTT | CASSPPWKSGDTQYF
once | TRBJ1-2 | - | TRBV30 | TGTGCCTGGAGTGGAGTCTATGGCTACACCTTC | CAWSGVYGYTF
few | TRBJ2-1 | - | TRBV6-6 | TGTGCCAGCACCATGGGCTCCTACAATGAGCAGTTCTTC | CASTMGSYNEQFF
- | TRBJ2-5 | - | TRBV18 | TGTGCCAGCTCACCGCGGAATCAAGAGACCCAGTACTTC | CASSPRNQETQYF
- | TRBJ2-3 | TRBD2 | TRBV29-1 | TGCAGCATGATCAGACTAGCGGGGGGCACAGATACGCAGTATTTT | CSMIRLAGGTDTQYF
few | TRBJ2-5 | - | TRBV25-1 | TGTGCCAGCACAGCGGAGACCCAGTACTTC | CASTAETQYF
- | TRBJ2-2 | - | TRBV29-1 | TGCAGCGTTGAAAACACCGGGGAGCTGTTTTTT | CSVENTGELFF
- | TRBJ2-1 | - | TRBV7-9 | TGTGCCAGCAGCCCCGCGAGTGGAGGTTCCTACAATGAGCAGTTCTTC | CASSPASGGSYNEQFF
- | TRBJ2-1 | - | TRBV7-2 | TGTGCCAGCAGCTTAGGAGGGGGGTTAGATGAGCAGTTCTTC | CASSLGGGLDEQFF
once | TRBJ2-5 | - | TRBV7-9 | TGTGCCAGCAGTTCCGAAGAGACCCAGTACTTC | CASSSEETQYF
few | TRBJ2-5 | - | TRBV7-9 | TGTGCCAGCAGCTTACGGGCGGGGTTCGGAGAGACCCAGTACTTC | CASSLRAGFGETQYF
- | TRBJ1-2 | - | TRBV5-1 | TGCGCCAGCAGCTTGCTTCCGGGCTCCCGCCACTTCTTC | CASSLLPGSRHFF
- | TRBJ1-1 | - | TRBV2 | TGTGCCAGCAGTGAAGCCCCGAACACTGAAGCTTTCTTT | CASSEAPNTEAFF
- | TRBJ1-4 | TRBD1 | TRBV7-2 | TGTGCCAGCAGCCCCAGGGGGCCTAATGAAAAACTGTTTTTT | CASSPRGPNEKLFF
- | TRBJ1-4 | - | TRBV4-3 | TGCGCCAGCAGCCAAGATGGGCCGAGTGGGAAGGGTACAGAAAAACTGTTTTTT | CASSQDGPSGKGTEKLFF
few | TRBJ2-3 | - | TRBV2 | TGTGCCAGCAGTGAAGGGGCAGGAGGGGATACGCAGTATTTT | CASSEGAGGDTQYF
- | TRBJ2-5 | - | TRBV7-2 | TGTGCCAGCAGCCCCCAGGGGGGGTTAGGGACCCAGTACTTC | CASSPQGGLGTQYF
- | TRBJ2-7 | - | TRBV5-1 | TGCGCCAGCAGCTTGGACTACTCTGACGAGCAGTACTTC | CASSLDYSDEQYF
- | TRBJ2-3 | - | TRBV5-1 | TGCGCCAGCAGCTTGAAGGAGAGCACAGATACGCAGTATTTT | CASSLKESTDTQYF
- | TRBJ1-2 | TRBD1 | TRBV4-3 | TGCGCCAGCAGCCAAGCCTCCGGACAGGCTCCTTTATATGGCTACACCTTC | CASSQASGQAPLYGYTF